This T cell receptor (beta chain) emerged from a study of cytomegalovirus exposure and HLA in healthy donors. CDR3 size: 16 residues. Germline loops: CDR1 MNHEY, CDR2 SVGAGI. V was clipped by 0 bases and J by 0 bases, with 10 bases between them. General observations from the study: A later analysis, which compared TCR beta chains of equal frequency, found the HLA-associated ones more clonally expanded.

The count of this clone is one. Its antigen is not known. 13 Jbeta primers and 60 Vbeta primers were used for the PCR. The assay was immunoSEQ multiplex PCR, and TCRdb's table has in-frame clones only and misses some. The repertoire holds around 130,000 clones, with around 78% as singletons. The sequence was obtained from a woman aged 18 to 35 in good health and CMV-seronegative. Sequences were obtained from PBMCs. This sequence joins TRBV6-5 and TRBJ2-3, with D perhaps TRBD2 (6 bases). CDR3 loop: CASSYSILASTDTQYF. The CDR3, as DNA: TGTGCCAGCAGTTACTCTATACTAGCCAGCACAGATACGCAGTATTTT.